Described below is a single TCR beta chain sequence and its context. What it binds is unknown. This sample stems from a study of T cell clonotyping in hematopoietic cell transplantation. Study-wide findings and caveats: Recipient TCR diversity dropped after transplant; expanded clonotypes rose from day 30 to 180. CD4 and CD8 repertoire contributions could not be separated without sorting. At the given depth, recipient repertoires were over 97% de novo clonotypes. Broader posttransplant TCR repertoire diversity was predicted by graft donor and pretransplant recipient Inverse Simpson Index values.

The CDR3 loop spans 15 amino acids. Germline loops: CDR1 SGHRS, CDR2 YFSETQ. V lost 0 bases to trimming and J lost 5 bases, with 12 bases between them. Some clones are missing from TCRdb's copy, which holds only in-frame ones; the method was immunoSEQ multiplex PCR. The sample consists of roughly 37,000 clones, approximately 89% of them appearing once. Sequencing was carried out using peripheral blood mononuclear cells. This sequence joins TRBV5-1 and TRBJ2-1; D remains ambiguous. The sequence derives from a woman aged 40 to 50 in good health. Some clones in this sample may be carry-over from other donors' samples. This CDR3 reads CASSLAGPQNNEQFF. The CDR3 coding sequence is TGCGCCAGCAGCTTGGCCGGCCCCCAAAACAATGAGCAGTTCTTC.